This record covers a single T cell receptor beta chain. This sample was taken from a study of blood T cell repertoires in COVID-19. On the study more broadly: Some COVID-19 samples were acute and others convalescent; all came from the United States, Italy and Spain. Sample material is recorded as cDNA or gDNA derived from T cells, B-cell-depleted T cells, or PBMCs.

Original handling: Reference gene primer amplification yielded estimated nucleated cell counts. Assay used: immunoSEQ multiplex PCR; TCRdb lists only in-frame clones, some missing. The DNA gave D and trimming, while V, J and clone size come from that table. The sample gives around 240,000 clones, about 88% of which show up once; around 0.97% is in the top ten. The TCR originated in a middle-aged man with acute or convalescent COVID-19. Sequencing used peripheral blood.

The CDR3 DNA reads as TGTGCCAGCAGTCCACAACAGGGGGGACTCAATGGCTACACCTTC. This encodes CASSPQQGGLNGYTF. The J gene is TRBJ1-2, the V gene TRBV28, with TRBD1 identical over 8 bases. The V segment lost 5 bases and the J segment 6 bases; nucleotides outside the gene matches: 11. The germline gives CDR1 MDHEN, CDR2 SYDVKM. The CDR3 length is 15 residues.